The entry that follows covers one T cell receptor (beta chain) sequence. Method: immunoSEQ multiplex PCR; TCRdb's copy keeps in-frame clones and lacks some. The table records about 98,000 clones, roughly 82% of them present only once. J gave up 0 bases and V 3 bases, and 9 bases lay outside the gene matches. Germline V gene lookup returns CDR1 SGHRS and CDR2 YFSETQ. The CDR3 loop spans 16 amino acids. The data belong to a study of blood T cell repertoires in COVID-19. V gene TRBV5-1 combines with J gene TRBJ2-7; 7 bases fit TRBD1. Sequencing used peripheral blood. The TCR originated in a man aged 80 or over with acute or convalescent COVID-19. The CDR3 bases are TGCGCCAGCAGCTCTCGACAGGGCATAAGCTCCTACGAGCAGTACTTC. Amino acids: CASSSRQGISSYEQYF.